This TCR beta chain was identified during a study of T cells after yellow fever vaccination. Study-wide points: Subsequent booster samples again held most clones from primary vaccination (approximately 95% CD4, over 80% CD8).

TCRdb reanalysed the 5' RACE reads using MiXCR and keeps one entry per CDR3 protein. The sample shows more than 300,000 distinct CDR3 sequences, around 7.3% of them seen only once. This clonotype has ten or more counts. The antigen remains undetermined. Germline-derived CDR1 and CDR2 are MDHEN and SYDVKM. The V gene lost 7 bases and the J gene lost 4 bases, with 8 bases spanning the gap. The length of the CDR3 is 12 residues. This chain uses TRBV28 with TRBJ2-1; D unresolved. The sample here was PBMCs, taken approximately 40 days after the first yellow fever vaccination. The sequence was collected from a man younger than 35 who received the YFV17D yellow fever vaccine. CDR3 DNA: TGTGCCAGCACCTCCGGATACAATGAGCAGTTCTTC. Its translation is CASTSGYNEQFF.